The rows below give T cell receptor beta chains drawn from one sample of a study of cytomegalovirus exposure and HLA in healthy donors. TCRdb's table, derived via immunoSEQ multiplex PCR, lists solely in-frame clones and lacks some. This table holds about 190,000 clones, approximately 85% found once. The sample consisted of PBMCs. All receptors derive from a woman under 30 in good health and CMV-seronegative. The CDR3 runs from the conserved cysteine through the conserved F or W.

>TRBV2|18|TRBJ1-6
CASRYVGMWDMDYSPLHF
>TRBV4-2|18|TRBJ2-3
CASSQKDSGTSGSDTQYF
>TRBV5-4|16|TRBJ1-1
CASSSQKGQANTEAFF
>TRBV19|13|TRBJ1-2
CASSIFRGLGYTF
>TRBV30|19|TRBJ2-6
CAWSVKKQPKFGGANVLTF
>TRBV29-1|15|TRBJ2-5
CSVEDPSGGLETQYF
>TRBV9|16|TRBJ2-3
CASSVVWGGSTDTQYF
>TRBV6-1|13|TRBJ1-1
CASSDALTGGAFF
>TRBV6-5|13|TRBJ2-5
CASSYGTSETQYF
>TRBV7-6|15|TRBJ1-2
CASSFSLTGLYGYTF
>TRBV7-8|17|TRBJ2-5
CASSLAAIAGVGETQYF
>TRBV19|16|TRBJ1-2
CASSVKNRGRIYGYTF
>TRBV12-5|16|TRBJ1-2
CASGLALGRTDGGYTF
>TRBV5-3|18|TRBJ2-1
CARSFALPHCSSYNEQFF
>TRBV7-5|19|TRBJ1-5
CVRSIPAGQGLSSNQPQHF
>TRBV6-1|15|TRBJ1-3
CASSEHQGSGNTIYF
>TRBV4-2|15|TRBJ1-5
CASSQVGTGDQPQHF
>TRBV13|18|TRBJ1-2
CASSIGTGGRAPNYGYTF
>TRBV10-1|13|TRBJ1-1
CASSVGTNTEAFF
>TRBV7-2|15|TRBJ2-3
CASSLAGGGVDTQYF
>TRBV6-6|16|TRBJ1-1
CASSYPGQGQNTEAFF
>TRBV5-4|16|TRBJ2-7
CASSSGQLKAGYEQYF
>TRBV4-2|14|TRBJ2-5
CASSQEQLQETQYF
>TRBV7-8|15|TRBJ2-1
CASSLGTGSSNEQFF
>TRBV6-4|16|TRBJ1-4
CASSDSSSNPHEKLFF
>TRBV4-2|16|TRBJ2-4
CASSPTGTSAKNIQYF
>TRBV11-2|16|TRBJ2-7
CASSLEGTVLTGEQYF
>TRBV11-2|17|TRBJ2-3
CASSLANRVGGTDTQYF
>TRBV27|15|TRBJ1-2
CASSSATGNNYGYTF
>TRBV19|13|TRBJ1-5
CASSWGVGQPQHF
>TRBV25-1|16|TRBJ2-1
CASSGGGAASYNEQFF
>TRBV11-2|15|TRBJ1-1
CASSLEPGGNTEAFF
>TRBV6-1|14|TRBJ2-7
CASTVRNRVYEQYF
>TRBV2|21|TRBJ2-2
CASSAPGQSMKRSINTGELFF
>TRBV27|16|TRBJ2-1
CASSLSGGGLYNEQFF
>TRBV4-1|18|TRBJ2-2
CASSQERRGTGGTGELFF
>TRBV5-4|15|TRBJ2-7
CASSLAARGVNEQYF
>TRBV30|14|TRBJ1-4
CACNRVSGGEKLFF
>TRBV7-9|17|TRBJ2-1
CASSLTGAGVTYNEQFF
>TRBV18|15|TRBJ1-1
CASSPGFGGLSEAFF
>TRBV4-1|14|TRBJ1-1
CASSTRQGDTEAFF